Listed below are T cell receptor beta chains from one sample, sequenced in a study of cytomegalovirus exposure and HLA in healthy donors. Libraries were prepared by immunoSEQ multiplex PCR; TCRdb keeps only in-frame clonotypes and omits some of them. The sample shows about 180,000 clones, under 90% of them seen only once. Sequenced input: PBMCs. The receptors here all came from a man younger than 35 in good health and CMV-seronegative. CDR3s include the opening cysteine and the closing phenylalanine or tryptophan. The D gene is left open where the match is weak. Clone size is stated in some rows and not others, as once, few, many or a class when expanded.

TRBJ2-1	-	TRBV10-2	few	CASSEPGRGGPRNEQFF	TGCGCCAGCAGTGAGCCAGGGAGGGGGGGCCCTCGCAATGAGCAGTTCTTC
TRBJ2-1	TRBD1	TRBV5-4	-	CASSFGQRQGVDEQFF	TGTGCCAGCAGCTTTGGGCAGCGGCAGGGGGTAGATGAGCAGTTCTTC
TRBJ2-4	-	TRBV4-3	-	CASSQDQGAKNIQYF	TGCGCCAGCAGCCAAGATCAGGGAGCCAAAAACATTCAGTACTTC
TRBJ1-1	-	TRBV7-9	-	CASSFVLNTEAFF	TGTGCCAGCAGCTTTGTATTGAACACTGAAGCTTTCTTT
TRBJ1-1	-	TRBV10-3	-	CAINGHRANTEAFF	TGTGCCATCAATGGACACCGGGCGAACACTGAAGCTTTCTTT
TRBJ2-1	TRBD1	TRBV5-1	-	CASSLVPAGQGLNEQFF	TGCGCCAGCAGCTTGGTCCCCGCGGGACAGGGCCTCAATGAGCAGTTCTTC
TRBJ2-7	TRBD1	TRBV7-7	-	CASSYRQGSYEQYF	TGTGCTAGCAGTTACCGACAGGGATCCTACGAGCAGTACTTC
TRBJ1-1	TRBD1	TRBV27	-	CASNKEDRGPWEAFF	TGTGCCAGCAACAAGGAGGACAGGGGGCCGTGGGAAGCTTTCTTT
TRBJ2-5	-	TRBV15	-	CATSREMVGGGLQETQYF	TGTGCCACCAGCAGAGAAATGGTAGGGGGGGGCCTCCAAGAGACCCAGTACTTC
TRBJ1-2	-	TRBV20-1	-	CSAGREAGYTF	TGCAGTGCAGGGAGGGAGGCTGGCTACACCTTC
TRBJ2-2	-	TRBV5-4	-	CASSGNSGYRTGELFF	TGTGCCAGCAGCGGCAATTCAGGGTATCGGACCGGGGAGCTGTTTTTT
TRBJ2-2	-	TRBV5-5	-	CASSVIWESTGELFF	TGTGCCAGCAGCGTAATCTGGGAGTCCACCGGGGAGCTGTTTTTT
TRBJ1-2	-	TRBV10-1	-	CASSENRDYGYTF	TGCGCCAGCAGTGAAAACAGGGACTATGGCTACACCTTC
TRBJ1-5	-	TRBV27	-	CASSFRGWDQPQHF	TGTGCCAGCAGTTTTAGAGGTTGGGATCAGCCCCAGCATTTT
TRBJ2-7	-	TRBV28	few	CASSLPAGSYEQYF	TGTGCCAGCAGTTTACCGGCGGGTAGTTACGAGCAGTACTTC
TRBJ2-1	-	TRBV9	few	CASSVVGSGEQFF	TGTGCCAGCAGCGTAGTAGGATCGGGTGAGCAGTTCTTC
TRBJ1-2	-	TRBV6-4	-	CASSDGWGYTF	TGTGCCAGCAGTGACGGCTGGGGCTACACCTTC
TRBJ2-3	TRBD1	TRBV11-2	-	CASSLVDPGQGPYTQYF	TGTGCCAGCAGCTTAGTAGATCCGGGACAGGGGCCGTATACGCAGTATTTT
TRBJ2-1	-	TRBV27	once	CASSISGLSYNEQFF	TGTGCCAGCAGCATTTCGGGACTCTCCTACAATGAGCAGTTCTTC
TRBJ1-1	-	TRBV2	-	CASSGRGRGDTEAFF	TGTGCCAGCAGTGGGCGGGGGCGAGGAGACACTGAAGCTTTCTTT
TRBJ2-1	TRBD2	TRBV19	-	CASSIGPSGDNEQFF	TGTGCCAGTAGTATAGGCCCTAGCGGGGACAATGAGCAGTTCTTC
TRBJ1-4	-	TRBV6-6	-	CASIMAGEGEKLFF	TGTGCCAGCATCATGGCAGGGGAAGGTGAAAAACTGTTTTTT
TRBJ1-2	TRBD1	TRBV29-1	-	CSVQGASDYGYTF	TGCAGCGTTCAGGGGGCGAGTGACTATGGCTACACCTTC
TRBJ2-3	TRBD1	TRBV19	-	CASIGTGRSDTQYF	TGTGCCAGTATTGGGACAGGGCGGTCAGATACGCAGTATTTT
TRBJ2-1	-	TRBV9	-	CASSVAQRPYNEQFF	TGTGCCAGCAGCGTAGCACAGAGACCCTACAATGAGCAGTTCTTC
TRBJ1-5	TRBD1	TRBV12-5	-	CASGLTGQGARSNQPQHF	TGTGCTAGTGGTTTGACGGGACAGGGGGCTAGAAGCAATCAGCCCCAGCATTTT
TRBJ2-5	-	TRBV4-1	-	CASSQAQTDETQYF	TGCGCCAGCAGCCAAGCGCAGACTGACGAGACCCAGTACTTC
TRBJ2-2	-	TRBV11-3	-	CASNRAFTGELFF	TGTGCCAGCAATCGCGCCTTCACCGGGGAGCTGTTTTTT
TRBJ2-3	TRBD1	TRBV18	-	CASSPDTGAGTDTQYF	TGTGCCAGCTCACCGGATACAGGGGCGGGCACAGATACGCAGTATTTT
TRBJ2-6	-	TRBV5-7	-	CASSLVTSGANVLTF	TGTGCCAGCAGCCTAGTGACTTCTGGGGCCAACGTCCTGACTTTC
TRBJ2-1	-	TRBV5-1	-	CASSPLRQEPTWGPGRISYNEQFF	TGCGCCAGCAGCCCACTCCGACAGGAGCCAACCTGGGGACCGGGAAGAATCTCCTACAATGAGCAGTTCTTC
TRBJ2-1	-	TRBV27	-	CASSHSSYNEQFF	TGTGCCAGCAGTCACAGCTCCTACAATGAGCAGTTCTTC
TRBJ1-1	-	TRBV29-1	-	CSGGAEAFF	TGCAGCGGAGGAGCTGAAGCTTTCTTT
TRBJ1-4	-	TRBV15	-	CATRQLNEKLFF	TGTGCCACCAGACAGCTTAATGAAAAACTGTTTTTT
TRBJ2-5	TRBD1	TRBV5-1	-	CASRDPGQGWGKTQYF	TGCGCCAGCAGGGACCCGGGACAGGGGTGGGGAAAGACCCAGTACTTC
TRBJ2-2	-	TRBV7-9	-	CASSDRTAGDTGELFF	TGTGCCAGCAGTGACAGGACAGCCGGGGACACCGGGGAGCTGTTTTTT
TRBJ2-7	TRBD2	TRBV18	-	CASSLGASGLYEQYF	TGTGCCAGCTCACTGGGTGCTAGCGGGTTATACGAGCAGTACTTC
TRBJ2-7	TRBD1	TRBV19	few	CASSTGQVNEQYF	TGTGCCAGTAGCACGGGACAGGTCAACGAGCAGTACTTC
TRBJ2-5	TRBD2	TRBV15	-	CATSSSGGQKETQYF	TGTGCCACCAGCAGTAGCGGGGGCCAAAAAGAGACCCAGTACTTC
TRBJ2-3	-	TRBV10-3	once	CAISEPGVGTQYF	TGTGCCATCAGTGAACCGGGAGTGGGGACGCAGTATTTT
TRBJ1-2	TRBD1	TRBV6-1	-	CATRGRDRESYGYTF	TGTGCCACTAGGGGTCGGGACAGGGAATCTTATGGCTACACCTTC
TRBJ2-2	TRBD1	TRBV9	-	CASSLQDRGALELFF	TGTGCCAGCAGCCTCCAAGACAGGGGCGCTCTGGAGCTGTTTTTT
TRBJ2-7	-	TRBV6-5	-	CASSYSGTKSYEQYF	TGTGCCAGCAGTTACTCCGGGACAAAGTCCTACGAGCAGTACTTC
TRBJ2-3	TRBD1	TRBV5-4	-	CASSWGQGGDTQYF	TGTGCCAGCAGCTGGGGACAGGGTGGAGATACGCAGTATTTT
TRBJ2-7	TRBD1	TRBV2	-	CASSETTGVSPYEQYF	TGTGCCAGCAGCGAGACAACAGGGGTGTCACCCTACGAGCAGTACTTC
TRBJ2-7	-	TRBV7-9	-	CASSLVAGLSSYEQYF	TGTGCCAGCAGCTTAGTGGCGGGATTGAGCTCCTACGAGCAGTACTTC
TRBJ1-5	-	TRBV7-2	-	CASSLVPPGVGNQPQHF	TGTGCCAGCAGCTTAGTGCCCCCAGGGGTTGGCAATCAGCCCCAGCATTTT